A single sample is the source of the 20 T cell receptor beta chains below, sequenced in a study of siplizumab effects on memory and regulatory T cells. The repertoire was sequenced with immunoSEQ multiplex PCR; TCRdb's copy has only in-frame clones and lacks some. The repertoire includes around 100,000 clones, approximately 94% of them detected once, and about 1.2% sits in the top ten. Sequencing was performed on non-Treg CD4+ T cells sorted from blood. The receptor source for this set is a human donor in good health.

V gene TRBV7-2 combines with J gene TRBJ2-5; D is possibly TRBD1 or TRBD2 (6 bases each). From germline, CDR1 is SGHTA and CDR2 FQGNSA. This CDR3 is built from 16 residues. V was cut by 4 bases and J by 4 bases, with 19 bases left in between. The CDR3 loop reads CASSSPRGQGRETQYF. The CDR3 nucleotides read TGTGCCAGCAGCTCCCCCCGGGGGCAGGGCCGAGAGACCCAGTACTTC.

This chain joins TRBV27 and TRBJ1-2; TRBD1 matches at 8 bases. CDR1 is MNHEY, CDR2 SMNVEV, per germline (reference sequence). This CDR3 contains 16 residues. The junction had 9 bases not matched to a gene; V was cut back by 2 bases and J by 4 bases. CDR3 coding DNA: TGTGCCAGCAGTTTAGTCGGCAGGGGGCGAGGCTATGGCTACACCTTC. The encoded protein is CASSLVGRGRGYGYTF.

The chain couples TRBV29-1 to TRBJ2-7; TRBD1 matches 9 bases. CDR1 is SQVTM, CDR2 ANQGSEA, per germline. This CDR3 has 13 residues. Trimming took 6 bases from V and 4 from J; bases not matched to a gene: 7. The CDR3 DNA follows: TGCAGCGTGGGGGACAGGGCGAAATACGAGCAGTACTTC. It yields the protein CSVGDRAKYEQYF.

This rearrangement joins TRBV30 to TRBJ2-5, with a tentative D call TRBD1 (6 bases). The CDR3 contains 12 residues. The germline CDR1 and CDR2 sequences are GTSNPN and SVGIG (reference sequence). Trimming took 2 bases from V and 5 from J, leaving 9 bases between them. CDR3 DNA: TGTGCCTGGAGTTACAGGGCTGAGACCCAGTACTTC. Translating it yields CAWSYRAETQYF.

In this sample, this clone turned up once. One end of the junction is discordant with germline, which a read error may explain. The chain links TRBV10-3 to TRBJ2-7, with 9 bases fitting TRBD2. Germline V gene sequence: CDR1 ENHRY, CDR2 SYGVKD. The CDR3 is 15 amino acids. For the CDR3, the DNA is TGTGCCATCAGTCTGACTAGCGGCCCCTCCTACGAGCAGTGCTTC. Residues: CAISLTSGPSYEQCF.

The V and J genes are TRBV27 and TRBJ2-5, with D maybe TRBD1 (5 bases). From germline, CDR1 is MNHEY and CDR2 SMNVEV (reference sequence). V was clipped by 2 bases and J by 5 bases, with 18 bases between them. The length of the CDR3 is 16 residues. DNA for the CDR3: TGTGCCAGCAGTTTAGGTCAGGGCTTGTTCGGGGAGACCCAGTACTTC. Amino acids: CASSLGQGLFGETQYF.

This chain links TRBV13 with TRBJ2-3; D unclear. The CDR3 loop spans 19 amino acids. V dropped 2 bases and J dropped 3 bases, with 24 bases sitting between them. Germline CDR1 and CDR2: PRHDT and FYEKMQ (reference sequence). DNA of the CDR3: TGTGCCAGCAGCTTATTCGGCACCTCCGATCGGCCCAAAACAGATACGCAGTATTTT. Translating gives CASSLFGTSDRPKTDTQYF.

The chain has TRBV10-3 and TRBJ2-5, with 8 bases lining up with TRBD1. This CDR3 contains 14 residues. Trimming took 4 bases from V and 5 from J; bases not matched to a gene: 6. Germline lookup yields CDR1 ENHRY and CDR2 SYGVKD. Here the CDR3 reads CAISAGQGGETQYF. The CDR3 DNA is TGTGCCATCAGTGCAGGACAGGGCGGGGAGACCCAGTACTTC.

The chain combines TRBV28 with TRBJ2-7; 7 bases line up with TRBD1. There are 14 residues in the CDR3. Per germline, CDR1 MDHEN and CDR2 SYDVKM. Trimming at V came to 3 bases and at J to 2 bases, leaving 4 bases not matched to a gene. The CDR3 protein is CASSFSQGTYEQYF. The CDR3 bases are TGTGCCAGCAGTTTTTCACAGGGGACCTACGAGCAGTACTTC.

The chain's CDR3 is CSVESSGRRNEQFF. Here the CDR3 DNA reads TGCAGCGTTGAGTCTAGCGGGAGACGCAATGAGCAGTTCTTC. The V call is TRBV29-1, the J call TRBJ2-1; 10 bases map to TRBD2. This CDR3 comprises 14 residues. Germline V CDR1 and CDR2: SQVTM, ANQGSEA. With V trimmed by 3 bases and J by 6 bases, 5 bases remained unmatched.

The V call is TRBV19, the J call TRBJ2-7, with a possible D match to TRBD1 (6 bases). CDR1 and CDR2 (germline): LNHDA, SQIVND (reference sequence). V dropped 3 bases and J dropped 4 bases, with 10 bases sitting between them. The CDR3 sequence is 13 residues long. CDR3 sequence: CASSIGQLYEQYF. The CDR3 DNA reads TGTGCCAGTAGTATCGGACAGTTATACGAGCAGTACTTC.

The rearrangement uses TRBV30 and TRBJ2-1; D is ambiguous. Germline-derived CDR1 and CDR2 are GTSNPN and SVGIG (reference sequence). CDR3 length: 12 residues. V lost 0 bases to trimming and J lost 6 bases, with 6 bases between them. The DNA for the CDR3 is TGTGCCTGGAGTGTAGGGATCAATGAGCAGTTCTTC. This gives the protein CAWSVGINEQFF.

The CDR3 sequence is CASSSPRTGKDGYTF. The CDR3 DNA sequence: TGTGCCAGCAGTTCACCCCGGACAGGGAAAGATGGCTACACCTTC. V usage is TRBV27 and J usage is TRBJ1-2; the match to TRBD1 covers 8 bases. The trim removed 4 bases at V and 6 bases at J, leaving 10 bases unmatched. The CDR3 runs to 15 residues. Per the germline V gene, CDR1 is MNHEY and CDR2 is SMNVEV (reference sequence).

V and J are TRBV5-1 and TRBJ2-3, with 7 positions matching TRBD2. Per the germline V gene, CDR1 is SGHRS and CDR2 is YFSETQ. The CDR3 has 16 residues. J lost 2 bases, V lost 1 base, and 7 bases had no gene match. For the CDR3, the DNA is TGCGCCAGCAGCTTGTCTGGGGACTACTTCACAGATACGCAGTATTTT. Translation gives CASSLSGDYFTDTQYF. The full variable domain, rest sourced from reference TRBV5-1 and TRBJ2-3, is KAGVTQTPRYLIKTRGQQVTLSCSPISGHRSVSWYQQTPGQGLQFLFEYFSETQRNKGNFPGRFSGRQFSNSRSEMNVSTLELGDSALYLCASSLSGDYFTDTQYFGPGTRLTVL.

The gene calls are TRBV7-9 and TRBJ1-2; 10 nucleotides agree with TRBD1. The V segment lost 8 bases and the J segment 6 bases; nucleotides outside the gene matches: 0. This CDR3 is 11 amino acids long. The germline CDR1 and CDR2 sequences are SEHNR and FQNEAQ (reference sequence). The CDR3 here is CASGQGDGYTF. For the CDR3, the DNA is TGTGCCAGCGGACAGGGGGATGGCTACACCTTC.

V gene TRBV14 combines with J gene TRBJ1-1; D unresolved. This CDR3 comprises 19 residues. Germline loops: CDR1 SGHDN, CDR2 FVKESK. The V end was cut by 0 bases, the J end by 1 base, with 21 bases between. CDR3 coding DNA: TGTGCCAGCAGCCAAGATTCATTTTTCATGGCAGTTAAGAACACTGAAGCTTTCTTT. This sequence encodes CASSQDSFFMAVKNTEAFF.

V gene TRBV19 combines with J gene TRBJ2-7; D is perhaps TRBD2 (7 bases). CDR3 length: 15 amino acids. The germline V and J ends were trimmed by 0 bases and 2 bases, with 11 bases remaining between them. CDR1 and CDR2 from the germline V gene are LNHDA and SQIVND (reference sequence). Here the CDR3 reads CASSIDRGATYEQYF. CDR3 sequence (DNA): TGTGCCAGTAGTATAGATCGGGGGGCGACCTACGAGCAGTACTTC.

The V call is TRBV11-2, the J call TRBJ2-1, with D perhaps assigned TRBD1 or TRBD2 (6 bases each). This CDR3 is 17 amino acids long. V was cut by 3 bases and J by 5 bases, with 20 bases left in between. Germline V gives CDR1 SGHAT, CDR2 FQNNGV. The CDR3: CASSFIGGITFNNEQFF. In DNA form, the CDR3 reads TGTGCCAGCAGCTTTATAGGGGGGATCACATTTAACAATGAGCAGTTCTTC.

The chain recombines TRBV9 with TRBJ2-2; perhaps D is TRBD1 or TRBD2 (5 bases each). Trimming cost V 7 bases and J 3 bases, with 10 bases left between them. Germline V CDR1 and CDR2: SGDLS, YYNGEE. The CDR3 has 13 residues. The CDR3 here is CASLRGDTGELFF. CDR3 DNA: TGTGCCAGCCTGAGGGGAGACACCGGGGAGCTGTTTTTT.

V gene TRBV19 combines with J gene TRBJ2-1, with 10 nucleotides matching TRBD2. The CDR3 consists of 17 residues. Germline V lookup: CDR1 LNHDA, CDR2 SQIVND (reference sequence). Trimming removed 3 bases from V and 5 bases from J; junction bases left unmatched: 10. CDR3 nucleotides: TGTGCCAGTAGTATTCGGGCTAGCGGGAGTCTACACAATGAGCAGTTCTTC. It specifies CASSIRASGSLHNEQFF.